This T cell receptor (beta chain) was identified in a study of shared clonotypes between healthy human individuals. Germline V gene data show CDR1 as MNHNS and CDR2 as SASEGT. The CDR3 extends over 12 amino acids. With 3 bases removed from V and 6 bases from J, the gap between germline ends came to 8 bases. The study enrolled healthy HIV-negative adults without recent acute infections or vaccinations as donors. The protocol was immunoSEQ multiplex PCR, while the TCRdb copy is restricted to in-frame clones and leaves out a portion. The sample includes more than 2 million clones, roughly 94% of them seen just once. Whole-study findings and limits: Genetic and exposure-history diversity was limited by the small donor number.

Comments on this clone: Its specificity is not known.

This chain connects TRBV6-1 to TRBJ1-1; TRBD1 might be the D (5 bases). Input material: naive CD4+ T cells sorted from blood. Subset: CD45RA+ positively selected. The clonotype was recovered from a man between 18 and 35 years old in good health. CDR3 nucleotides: TGTGCCAGCAGTGAGCTAGGGGCTGAAGCTTTCTTT. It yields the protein CASSELGAEAFF.